The next 8 T cell receptor beta chains were all read from a single sample in a study of T cell clonality in common variable immunodeficiency. Findings and limits, study-wide: In common variable immunodeficiency, TCR beta chains reportedly carried fewer deletions and N-nucleotide insertions.

Here immunoSEQ multiplex PCR was the method, and the copy in TCRdb shows in-frame clones only, minus some. The sample yields about 42,000 clones, without any singletons. Their recognized antigens are unknown. Material: peripheral blood mononuclear cells. These receptors originate from a human donor with common variable immunodeficiency.

This clone was picked up a small number of times. From the germline J gene comes the end of the CDR3, since the read stops 3 residues before it. The chain has TRBV19 and TRBJ2-1; 7 nucleotides match TRBD1. Germline CDR1 reads LNHDA; CDR2 reads SQIVND (reference sequence). This CDR3 contains 16 residues. V lost 7 bases and J lost 7; bases outside the gene matches: 16. The covered CDR3 bases are TGTGCCAGTACCCGGACAGGTGGCAGGGGGATGAATGAG. It specifies CASTRTGGRGMNE. The whole CDR3 region reads CASTRTGGRGMNEQFF.

This clone appeared a few times. Read coverage stops 3 residues before the CDR3 terminus; the germline J gene supplies the remainder. The chain employs TRBV5-1 and TRBJ2-7; D is uncertain. The CDR3 runs to 13 residues. Per germline, CDR1 SGHRS and CDR2 YFSETQ. V gave up 4 bases and J gave up 4 bases, with 12 bases separating them. The covered CDR3 bases are TGCGCCAGCAGCCTGGATTCGGGTTACGAG. Translation: CASSLDSGYE. The whole CDR3 region reads CASSLDSGYEQYF.

This clone was seen a few times. The read ends 3 residues early relative to the CDR3; the germline J gene fills the gap. This chain connects TRBV2 to TRBJ1-4, with a possible D match to TRBD1 (6 bases). The CDR3 is made up of 15 amino acids. Germline CDR1 is SNHLY and CDR2 is FYNNEI. Trimming shortened V by 6 bases and J by 7 bases, and 18 bases separated the two germline ends. CDR3 sequence: CASRFLRGGPEKLFF. The DNA read from the CDR3 is TGTGCCAGCAGATTTCTCAGGGGCGGGCCTGAAAAA.

This clone was seen more than once but under ten times. The read stops 3 residues short of the end of the CDR3; the missing end is completed from the germline J gene. The chain recombines TRBV5-6 with TRBJ2-7, with D perhaps matching TRBD1 (6 bases). The V gene lost 4 bases and the J gene lost 5 bases, with 16 bases spanning the gap. This CDR3 has 14 amino acids. Germline assignment: CDR1 SGHDT and CDR2 YYEEEE. The CDR3 DNA, read in part, is TGTGCCAGCAGCGGGGATTTGGGGGACAACGAG. This encodes CASSGDLGDNE. The CDR3 in its entirety is CASSGDLGDNEQYF. Full variable domain (remainder filled in from reference TRBV5-6 and TRBJ2-7): DAGVTQSPTHLIKTRGQQVTLRCSPKSGHDTVSWYQQALGQGPQFIFQYYEEEERQRGNFPDRFSGHQFPNYSSELNVNALLLGDSALYLCASSGDLGDNEQYFGPGTRLTVT.

This clone showed up just a few times. The read ends 3 residues shy of where the CDR3 ends; the end is completed using the germline J gene. V and J are TRBV11-3 and TRBJ2-7, with D tentatively TRBD1 (5 bases). The germline V and J ends were trimmed by 1 base and 6 bases, with 13 bases remaining between them. CDR1 is SGHNT, CDR2 YENEEA, per germline. The CDR3 is made up of 14 amino acids. The CDR3 bases that were read are TGTGCCAGCAGCTTAGGTCAACAGGACGGCGAG. Amino acids: CASSLGQQDGE. Given in full, the CDR3 is CASSLGQQDGEQYF.

There are many counts of this clone. Sequencing ends 3 residues short of the CDR3 end; the germline J gene provides the rest. This chain uses TRBV30 with TRBJ1-5, with 7 bases lining up with TRBD1. In germline, CDR1 is GTSNPN, CDR2 SVGIG (reference sequence). J gave up 3 bases and V 1 base, and 3 bases lay outside the gene matches. The CDR3 extends over 14 amino acids. CDR3 DNA, as far as it was read: TGTGCCTGGAGTGGGGGACAGTCCAATCAGCCC. As protein: CAWSGGQSNQP. The CDR3 in full is CAWSGGQSNQPQHF.

The CDR3: CASSVTGYEQYF. CDR3 DNA, as far as it was read: TGCGCCAGCAGCGTAACAGGGTACGAG. This chain connects TRBV5-1 to TRBJ2-7; a possible D gene is TRBD1 (6 bases). The read terminates 3 residues before the CDR3 end, so the remaining end is supplied by the germline J gene. Per the germline V gene, CDR1 is SGHRS and CDR2 is YFSETQ. This CDR3 spans 12 amino acids. The V end lost 4 bases, the J end lost 4 bases, and 9 bases lay between the germline ends.

A few counts support this clone. The read ends 3 residues early relative to the CDR3; the germline J gene fills the gap. The gene calls are TRBV6-2 or TRBV6-3 and TRBJ2-3; no reliable D call. The CDR3 runs 14 residues. The V end was cut by 3 bases, the J end by 0 bases, with 7 bases between. Germline CDR1 MNHEY, CDR2 SVGEGT. The covered CDR3 bases are TGTGCCAGCAGTTATATATATAGCACAGATACG. Its protein is CASSYIYSTDT. The full CDR3 protein is CASSYIYSTDTQYF.